This note documents a single TCR beta chain sequence. What it recognizes is unknown. This record belongs to a study of post-analysis software for immune sequencing data. Carried by the TCR beta cDNA libraries were unique molecular identifiers. From approximately 0.95 to 9.8 million T cells, 400,000 to 650,000 cDNA molecules were obtained. TCRdb reanalysed the PCR reads using MiXCR and keeps one entry per CDR3 protein. The sample has over 150,000 distinct CDR3 sequences; around 36% are singletons. Notes on the study in general: There were five or six TRBV segments more frequent in patients than controls, and TRBV5-6, TRBV5-1 and TRBV20-1 were among them.

This CDR3 comprises 13 residues. The germline CDR1 and CDR2 sequences are KGHSH and LQKENI. Trimming left V 2 bases short and J 2 bases short, with 5 bases between. The sample here was blood, taken after autologous hematopoietic stem cell transplantation. This clonotype was sampled from a girl under 18 with multiple sclerosis. The rearrangement joins TRBV18 to TRBJ2-3; no firm D call. The CDR3, as DNA: TGTGCCAGCTCACCAGGGTTCACAGATACGCAGTATTTT. This translates into CASSPGFTDTQYF.